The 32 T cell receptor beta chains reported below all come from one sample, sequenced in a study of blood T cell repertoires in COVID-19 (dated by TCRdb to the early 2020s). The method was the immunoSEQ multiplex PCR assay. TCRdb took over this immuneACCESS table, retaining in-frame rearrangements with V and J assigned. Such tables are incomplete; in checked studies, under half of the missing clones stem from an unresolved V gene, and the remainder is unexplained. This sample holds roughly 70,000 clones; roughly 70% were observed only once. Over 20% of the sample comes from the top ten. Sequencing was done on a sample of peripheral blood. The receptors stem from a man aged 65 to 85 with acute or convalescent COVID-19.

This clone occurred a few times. This chain's CDR3 is CAIRFPGLAGSNTGELFF. The CDR3 nucleotides are TGTGCCATCAGATTTCCGGGACTAGCGGGCTCGAACACCGGGGAGCTGTTTTTT. V gene TRBV10-3 combines with J gene TRBJ2-2; 12 bases match TRBD2. The CDR3 covers 18 residues. Germline loops: CDR1 ENHRY, CDR2 SYGVKD. V was pared by 6 bases and J by 0 bases, with 8 bases of the junction left unmatched.

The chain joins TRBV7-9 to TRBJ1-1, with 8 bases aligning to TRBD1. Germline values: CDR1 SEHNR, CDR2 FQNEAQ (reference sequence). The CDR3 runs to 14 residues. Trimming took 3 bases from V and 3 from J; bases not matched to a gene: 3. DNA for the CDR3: TGTGCCAGCAGCTTCGGGACAGGTGACACTGAAGCTTTCTTT. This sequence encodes CASSFGTGDTEAFF.

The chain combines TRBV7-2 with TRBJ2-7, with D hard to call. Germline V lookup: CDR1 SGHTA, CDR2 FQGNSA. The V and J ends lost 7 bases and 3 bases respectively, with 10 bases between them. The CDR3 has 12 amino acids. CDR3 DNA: TGTGCCAGCACCCTTCCGGGCTACGAGCAGTACTTC. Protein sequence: CASTLPGYEQYF. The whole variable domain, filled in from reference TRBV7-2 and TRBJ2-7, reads GAGVSQSPSNKVTEKGKDVELRCDPISGHTALYWYRQSLGQGLEFLIYFQGNSAPDKSGLPSDRFSAERTGGSVSTLTIQRTQQEDSAVYLCASTLPGYEQYFGPGTRLTVT.

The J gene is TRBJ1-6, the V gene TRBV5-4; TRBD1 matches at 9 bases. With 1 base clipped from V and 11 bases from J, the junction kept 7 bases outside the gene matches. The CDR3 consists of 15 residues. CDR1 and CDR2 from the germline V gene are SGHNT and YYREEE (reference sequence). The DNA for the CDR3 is TGTGCCAGCAGCTTGTCGGGGACAGGGACGACACCCCTCCACTTT. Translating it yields CASSLSGTGTTPLHF. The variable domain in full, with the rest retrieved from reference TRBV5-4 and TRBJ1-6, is ETGVTQSPTHLIKTRGQQVTLRCSSQSGHNTVSWYQQALGQGPQFIFQYYREEENGRGNFPPRFSGLQFPNYSSELNVNALELDDSALYLCASSLSGTGTTPLHFGNGTRLTVT.

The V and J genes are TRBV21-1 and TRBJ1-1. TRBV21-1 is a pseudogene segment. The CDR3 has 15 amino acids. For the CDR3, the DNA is TGTGCCAGCAGCTCTCACAGGGAGGGTGTCACTGAAGCTTTCTTT. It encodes CASSSHREGVTEAFF.

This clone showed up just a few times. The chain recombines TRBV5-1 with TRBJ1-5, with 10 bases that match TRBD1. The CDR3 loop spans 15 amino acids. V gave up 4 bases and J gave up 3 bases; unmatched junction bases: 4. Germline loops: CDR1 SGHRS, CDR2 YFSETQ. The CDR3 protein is CASSVGQGFNQPQHF. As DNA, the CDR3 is TGCGCCAGCAGCGTGGGACAGGGGTTCAATCAGCCCCAGCATTTT.

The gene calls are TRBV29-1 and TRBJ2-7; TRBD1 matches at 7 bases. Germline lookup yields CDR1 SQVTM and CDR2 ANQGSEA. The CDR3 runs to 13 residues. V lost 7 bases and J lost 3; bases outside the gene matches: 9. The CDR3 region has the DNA TGCAGCGCCTCCTTAACAGGGGTCTACGAGCAGTACTTC. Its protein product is CSASLTGVYEQYF.

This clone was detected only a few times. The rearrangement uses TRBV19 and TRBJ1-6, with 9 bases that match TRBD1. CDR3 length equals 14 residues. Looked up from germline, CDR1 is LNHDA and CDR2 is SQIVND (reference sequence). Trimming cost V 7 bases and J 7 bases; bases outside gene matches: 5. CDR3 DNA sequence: TGTGCCAGTAACCCGACAGGGGGAAATTCACCCCTCCACTTT. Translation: CASNPTGGNSPLHF.

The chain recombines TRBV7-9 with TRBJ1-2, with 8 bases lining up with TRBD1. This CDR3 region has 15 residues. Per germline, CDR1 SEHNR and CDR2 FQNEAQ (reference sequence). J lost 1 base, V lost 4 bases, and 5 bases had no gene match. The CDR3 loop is CASSSGQGLNYGYTF. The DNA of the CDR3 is TGTGCCAGCAGCTCCGGACAGGGACTTAACTATGGCTACACCTTC.

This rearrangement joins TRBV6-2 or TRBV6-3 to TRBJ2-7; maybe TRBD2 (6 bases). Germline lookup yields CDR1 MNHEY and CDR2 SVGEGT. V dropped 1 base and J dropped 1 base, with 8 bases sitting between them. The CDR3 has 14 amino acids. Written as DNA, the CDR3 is TGTGCCAGCAGTTACTATCGGGAGTCCTACGAGCAGTACTTC. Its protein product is CASSYYRESYEQYF.

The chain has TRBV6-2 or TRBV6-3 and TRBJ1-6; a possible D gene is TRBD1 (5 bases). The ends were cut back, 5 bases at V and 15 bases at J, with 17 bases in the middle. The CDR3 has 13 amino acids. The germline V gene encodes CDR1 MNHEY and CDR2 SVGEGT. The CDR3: CASSEDTPRLLHF. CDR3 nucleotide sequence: TGTGCCAGCAGTGAGGACACCCCCAGACTCCTCCACTTT.

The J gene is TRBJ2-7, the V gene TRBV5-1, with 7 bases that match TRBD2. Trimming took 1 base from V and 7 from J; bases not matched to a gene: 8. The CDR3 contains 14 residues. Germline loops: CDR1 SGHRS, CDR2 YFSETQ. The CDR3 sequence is CASSLRTGGGEQYF. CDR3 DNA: TGCGCCAGCAGCTTGAGGACCGGCGGGGGAGAGCAGTACTTC.

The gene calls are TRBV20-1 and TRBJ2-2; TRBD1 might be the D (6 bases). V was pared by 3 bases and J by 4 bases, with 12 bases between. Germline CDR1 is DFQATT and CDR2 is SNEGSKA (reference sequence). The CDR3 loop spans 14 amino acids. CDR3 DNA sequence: TGCAGTGCTAGTCTGGGGGCCGGCACCGGGGAGCTGTTTTTT. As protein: CSASLGAGTGELFF.

The CDR3 DNA reads as TGTGCCAGCACCTCACAGGGACATGAAAAACTGTTTTTT. Translated, it gives CASTSQGHEKLFF. The V gene is TRBV12-3 or TRBV12-4, the J gene TRBJ1-4; weak D call: TRBD1 (6 bases). The length of the CDR3 is 13 residues. V was shortened by 7 bases and J by 6 bases, with 12 bases between the two germline ends.

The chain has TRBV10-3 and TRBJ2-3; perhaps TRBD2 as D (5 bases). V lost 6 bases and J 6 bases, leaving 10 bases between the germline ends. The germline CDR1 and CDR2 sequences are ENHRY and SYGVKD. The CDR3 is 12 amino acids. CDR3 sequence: CAIRTTADTQYF. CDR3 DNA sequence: TGTGCCATCAGGACTACCGCCGATACGCAGTATTTT.

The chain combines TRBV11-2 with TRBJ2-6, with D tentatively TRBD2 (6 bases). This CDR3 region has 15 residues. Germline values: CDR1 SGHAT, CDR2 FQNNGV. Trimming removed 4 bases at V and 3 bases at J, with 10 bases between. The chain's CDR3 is CASSSVGGGANVLTF. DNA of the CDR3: TGTGCCAGCAGCTCAGTCGGGGGTGGGGCCAACGTCCTGACTTTC.

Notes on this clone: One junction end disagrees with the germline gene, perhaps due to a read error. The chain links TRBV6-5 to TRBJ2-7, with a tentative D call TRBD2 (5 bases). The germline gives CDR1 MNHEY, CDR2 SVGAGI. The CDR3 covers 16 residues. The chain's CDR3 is CASSYPRDMNSHEQYF. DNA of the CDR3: TGTGCCAGCAGTTACCCCCGGGATATGAACTCCCACGAGCAGTACTTC.

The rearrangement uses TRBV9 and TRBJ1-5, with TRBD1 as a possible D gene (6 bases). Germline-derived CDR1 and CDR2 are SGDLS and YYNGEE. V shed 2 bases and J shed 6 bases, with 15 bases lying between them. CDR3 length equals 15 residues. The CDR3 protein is CASSVSGVGAQPQHF. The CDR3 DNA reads TGTGCCAGCAGCGTTTCAGGGGTTGGGGCTCAGCCCCAGCATTTT.

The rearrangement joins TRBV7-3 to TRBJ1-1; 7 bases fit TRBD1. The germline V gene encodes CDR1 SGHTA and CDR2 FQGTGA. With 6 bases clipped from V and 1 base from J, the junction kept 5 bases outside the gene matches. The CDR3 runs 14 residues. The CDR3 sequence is CASRRTGSNTEAFF. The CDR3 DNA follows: TGTGCCAGCAGGAGGACAGGATCGAACACTGAAGCTTTCTTT.

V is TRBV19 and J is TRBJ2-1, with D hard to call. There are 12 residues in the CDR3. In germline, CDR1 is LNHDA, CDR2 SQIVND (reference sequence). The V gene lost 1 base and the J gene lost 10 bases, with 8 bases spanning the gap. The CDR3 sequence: CASSIVFREQFF. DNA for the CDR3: TGTGCCAGTAGTATAGTCTTCAGGGAGCAGTTCTTC. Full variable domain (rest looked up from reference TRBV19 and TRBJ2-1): DGGITQSPKYLFRKEGQNVTLSCEQNLNHDAMYWYRQDPGQGLRLIYYSQIVNDFQKGDIAEGYSVSREKKESFPLTVTSAQKNPTAFYLCASSIVFREQFFGPGTRLTVL.

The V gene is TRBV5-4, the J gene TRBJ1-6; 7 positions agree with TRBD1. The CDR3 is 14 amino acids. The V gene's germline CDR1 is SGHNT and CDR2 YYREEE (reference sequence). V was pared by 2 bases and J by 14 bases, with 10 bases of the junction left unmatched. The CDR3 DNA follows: TGTGCCAGCAGCTTTGCGGGACAGCCAATATCCCTCCACTTT. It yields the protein CASSFAGQPISLHF.

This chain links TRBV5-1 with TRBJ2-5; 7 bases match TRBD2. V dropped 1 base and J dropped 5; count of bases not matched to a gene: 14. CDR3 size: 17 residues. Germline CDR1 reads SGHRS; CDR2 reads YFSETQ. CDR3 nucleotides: TGCGCCAGCAGCTTGTCCTCCTGGGGAGGGCCGGGGGAGACCCAGTACTTC. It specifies CASSLSSWGGPGETQYF.

The CDR3 region is CASSDLRLAPNTGELFF. DNA of the CDR3: TGTGCCAGCAGTGATCTGAGGCTAGCCCCGAACACCGGGGAGCTGTTTTTT. The V call is TRBV6-1, the J call TRBJ2-2; TRBD2 is a possible D gene (5 bases). The CDR3 contains 17 residues. The germline V and J ends were trimmed by 3 bases and 0 bases, with 14 bases remaining between them. Germline V gene sequence: CDR1 MNHNS, CDR2 SASEGT.

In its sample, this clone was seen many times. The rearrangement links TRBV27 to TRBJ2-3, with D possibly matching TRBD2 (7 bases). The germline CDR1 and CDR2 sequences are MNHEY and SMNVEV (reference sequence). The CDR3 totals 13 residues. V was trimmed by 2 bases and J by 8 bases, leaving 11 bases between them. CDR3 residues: CASSLGGGPTQYF. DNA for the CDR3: TGTGCCAGCAGTTTAGGGGGGGGGCCTACGCAGTATTTT.

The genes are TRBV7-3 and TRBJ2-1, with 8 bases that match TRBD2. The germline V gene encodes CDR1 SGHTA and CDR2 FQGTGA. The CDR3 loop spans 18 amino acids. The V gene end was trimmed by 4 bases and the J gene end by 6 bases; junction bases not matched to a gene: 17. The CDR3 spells CASSSPSEGTSVGNEQFF. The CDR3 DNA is TGTGCCAGCAGCTCTCCCTCCGAGGGGACTAGTGTCGGCAATGAGCAGTTCTTC.

CDR3 bases: TGTGCCAGTAGTTTCCTGACTAGCGGGATCAATGAGCAGTTCTTC. It encodes CASSFLTSGINEQFF. The V call is TRBV19, the J call TRBJ2-1, with 11 bases that match TRBD2. Germline assignment: CDR1 LNHDA and CDR2 SQIVND (reference sequence). V lost 5 bases and J lost 6; bases outside the gene matches: 6. The CDR3 spans 15 residues.

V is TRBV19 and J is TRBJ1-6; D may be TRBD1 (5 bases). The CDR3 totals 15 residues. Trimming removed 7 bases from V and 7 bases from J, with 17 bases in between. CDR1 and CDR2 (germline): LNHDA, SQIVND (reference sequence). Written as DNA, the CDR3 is TGTGCCAGTAAATCACAGGCCGTCGACAATTCACCCCTCCACTTT. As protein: CASKSQAVDNSPLHF.

CDR3 DNA sequence: TGTGCCATCTGGGGGGGACAGGGAGGGCTTCAAGAGACCCAGTACTTC. Its protein is CAIWGGQGGLQETQYF. V and J are TRBV10-3 and TRBJ2-5, with 9 positions matching TRBD1. Germline loops: CDR1 ENHRY, CDR2 SYGVKD. The CDR3 spans 16 residues. J gave up 2 bases and V 8 bases, and 12 bases lay outside the gene matches.

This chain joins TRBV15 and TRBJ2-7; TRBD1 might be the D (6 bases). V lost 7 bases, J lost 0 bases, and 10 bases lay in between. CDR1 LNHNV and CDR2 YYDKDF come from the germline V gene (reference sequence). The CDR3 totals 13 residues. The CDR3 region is CATNPGDSYEQYF. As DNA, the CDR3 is TGTGCCACCAACCCAGGGGACTCCTACGAGCAGTACTTC. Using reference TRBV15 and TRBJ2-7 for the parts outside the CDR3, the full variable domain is DAMVIQNPRYQVTQFGKPVTLSCSQTLNHNVMYWYQQKSSQAPKLLFHYYDKDFNNEADTPDNFQSRRPNTSFCFLDIRSPGLGDTAMYLCATNPGDSYEQYFGPGTRLTVT.

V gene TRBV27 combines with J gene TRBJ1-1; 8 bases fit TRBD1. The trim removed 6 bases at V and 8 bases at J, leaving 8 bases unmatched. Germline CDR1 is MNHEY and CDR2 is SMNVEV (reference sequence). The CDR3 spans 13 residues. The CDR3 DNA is TGTGCCAGCAGCCGCGGACAGGGCTCCGAAGCTTTCTTT. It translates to CASSRGQGSEAFF.

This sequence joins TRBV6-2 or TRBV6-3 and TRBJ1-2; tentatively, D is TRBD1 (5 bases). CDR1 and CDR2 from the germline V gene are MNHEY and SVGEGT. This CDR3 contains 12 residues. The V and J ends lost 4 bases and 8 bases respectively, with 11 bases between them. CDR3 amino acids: CASSLGLEGYTF. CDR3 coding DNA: TGTGCCAGCAGTTTGGGACTCGAGGGCTACACCTTC.

CDR3 bases: TGTGCCAGCAGTTGGGCGGGACGCCGCTTTTACAATGAGCAGTTCTTC. Its translation is CASSWAGRRFYNEQFF. The chain carries TRBV11-2 and TRBJ2-1; D perhaps matches TRBD2 (6 bases). CDR3 size: 16 residues. V lost 6 bases to trimming and J lost 4 bases, with 19 bases between them. Germline CDR1 is SGHAT and CDR2 is FQNNGV.